This T cell receptor (beta chain) is from a study of blood T cell repertoires in COVID-19. Study context: Spain, Italy and the United States supplied samples that represented acute and convalescent COVID-19. From T cells, B-cell-depleted T cells, or PBMCs came the material, which was cDNA or gDNA.

Authors' data handling: How many nucleated cells were present was estimated from reference gene primer amplification. Libraries were prepared by immunoSEQ multiplex PCR; TCRdb keeps only in-frame clonotypes and omits some of them. The DNA was the basis for D and trimming; V, J and clone size are from that table. This sample carries 91,000 or so clones, about 86% of them seen once, and the ten largest clones take 15% to 17%. CDR1 and CDR2 (germline): KGHSH, LQKENI. V gave up 3 bases and J gave up 2 bases, with 8 bases separating them. CDR3 length equals 13 residues. Sequencing was done on a sample of peripheral blood. The TCR comes from a human donor in a cohort sampled during active COVID-19. The chain carries TRBV18 and TRBJ2-7, with D unresolved. The CDR3 loop reads CASSPEVTYEQYF. CDR3 DNA: TGTGCCAGCTCACCCGAGGTCACCTACGAGCAGTACTTC.